Reported below is one T cell receptor (beta chain). Its antigen remains unknown. The CDR3 has 15 residues. CDR1 and CDR2 from the germline V gene are SGHAT and FQNNGV. V was clipped by 0 bases and J by 4 bases; unmatched bases: 1. These data belong to a study of shared clonotypes between healthy human individuals. The wider study: Researchers assigned three CD4 naive, three CD4 memory, two CD8 naive and one CD8 memory plate to each donor. Broader study findings: Researchers found naive subsets generally carried larger estimated richness than memory subsets. Clonotypes not shared had lower generation probabilities than those common to all four donors.

CD45RO negativity and positive selection for CCR7 defined naive CD8 cells, a population that excluded terminally differentiated effector memory CD45RA+ cells. There were no recent acute infections or vaccinations among the donors, who were healthy HIV-negative adults. The assay was immunoSEQ multiplex PCR, and TCRdb's table has in-frame clones only and misses some. The data contain over 800,000 clones, approximately 92% of them seen just once; the ten biggest clones take up more than 20%. The genes are TRBV11-2 and TRBJ2-2, with 8 bases identical to TRBD1. This clonotype was obtained from a man younger than 40 in good health. Material for sequencing was naive CD8+ T cells sorted from blood. In nucleotides, the CDR3 is TGTGCCAGCAGCTTAGATGGGACAGGCACCGGGGAGCTGTTTTTT. Protein sequence: CASSLDGTGTGELFF.